A single sample is the source of the 17 T cell receptor beta chains below, sequenced in a study of beta chain features in type 1 diabetes. Reverse transcribing all isolated RNA meant expressed TCRB transcripts were sequenced. Using immunoSEQ multiplex PCR, the repertoire was profiled, and TCRdb retains in-frame clones only, with some absent. The sample has under 950,000 clones, roughly 16% seen once; the top ten hold 0.02% to 0.025%. What was sequenced was naive CD4+ T cells from blood. Every receptor here comes from a woman aged 18-29 years in good health.

The table lists this clone with a few counts. The sample carries other DNA sequences with the same CDR3. The chain carries TRBV6-1 and TRBJ2-7; D ambiguous. There are 12 residues in the CDR3. V lost 0 bases, J lost 4 bases, and 4 bases lay in between. In germline, CDR1 is MNHNS, CDR2 SASEGT. The CDR3 DNA reads TGTGCCAGCAGTGAAGCACGTTACGAGCAGTACTTC. Encoded protein: CASSEARYEQYF.

Regarding this clone: This same CDR3 is encoded by further DNA sequences in the sample. This chain uses TRBV7-9 with TRBJ1-4, with D hard to call. Deletions cut 5 bases from V and 0 bases from J, with 4 bases between. The CDR3 has 13 amino acids. The germline gives CDR1 SEHNR, CDR2 FQNEAQ (reference sequence). For the CDR3, the DNA is TGTGCCAGCAGCCTTGCAACTAATGAAAAACTGTTTTTT. Translating gives CASSLATNEKLFF.

The CDR3 sequence: CASSLRGMANEKLFF. CDR3 nucleotides: TGTGCCAGCAGCCTCAGGGGAATGGCTAATGAAAAACTGTTTTTT. The chain employs TRBV11-2 and TRBJ1-4; a weak D match, TRBD1 (6 bases). This CDR3 has 15 amino acids. V was trimmed by 5 bases and J by 3 bases, leaving 13 bases between them. Germline V gene data show CDR1 as SGHAT and CDR2 as FQNNGV. Full variable domain (rest looked up from reference TRBV11-2 and TRBJ1-4): EAGVAQSPRYKIIEKRQSVAFWCNPISGHATLYWYQQILGQGPKLLIQFQNNGVVDDSQLPKDRFSAERLKGVDSTLKIQPAKLEDSAVYLCASSLRGMANEKLFFGSGTQLSVL.

CDR3 sequence reads: CASITEKPRGLAGTDTQYF. The CDR3 region has the DNA TGTGCCAGCATCACCGAGAAGCCCAGGGGACTAGCAGGCACAGATACGCAGTATTTT. This chain connects TRBV6-4 to TRBJ2-3, with 9 bases that match TRBD2. The V gene end was trimmed by 7 bases and the J gene end by 1 base; junction bases not matched to a gene: 18. Germline CDR1 is MRHNA and CDR2 is SNTAGT. The CDR3 length is 19 residues.

This sequence joins TRBV28 and TRBJ2-3; the D call may be TRBD1 or TRBD2 (5 bases each). CDR1 and CDR2 from the germline V gene are MDHEN and SYDVKM. V lost 5 bases, J lost 4 bases, and 19 bases lay in between. This CDR3 is built from 16 residues. CDR3 DNA sequence: TGTGCCAGCAGTGGGCCTACGGGACCCGCCGCAGATACGCAGTATTTT. The encoded protein is CASSGPTGPAADTQYF.

This sequence joins TRBV7-2 and TRBJ2-2; tentative D call: TRBD2 (5 bases). V was pared by 2 bases and J by 6 bases, with 16 bases between. Germline V gives CDR1 SGHTA, CDR2 FQGNSA. The CDR3 runs to 16 residues. The CDR3 reads CASSLFGSLGAGELFF. DNA for the CDR3: TGTGCCAGCAGCTTATTTGGGTCCCTCGGGGCCGGGGAGCTGTTTTTT. The variable domain in full, completed from reference TRBV7-2 and TRBJ2-2, reads GAGVSQSPSNKVTEKGKDVELRCDPISGHTALYWYRQSLGQGLEFLIYFQGNSAPDKSGLPSDRFSAERTGGSVSTLTIQRTQQEDSAVYLCASSLFGSLGAGELFFGEGSRLTVL.

In this sample, this clone turned up a few times. CDR3 sequence (DNA): TGTGCTTCTTGGAGGTCTCCTTTCACAGATACGCAGTATTTT. Translating gives CASWRSPFTDTQYF. V gene TRBV6-6 combines with J gene TRBJ2-3; a possible D gene is TRBD2 (5 bases). Germline loops: CDR1 MNHNY, CDR2 SVGAGI (reference sequence). The CDR3 runs 14 residues.

This clone was detected only a few times. The chain combines TRBV7-8 with TRBJ1-3; a possible D gene is TRBD1 (5 bases). Germline V gene sequence: CDR1 SGHVS, CDR2 FQNEAQ. V gave up 5 bases and J gave up 2 bases, with 16 bases separating them. This CDR3 region has 16 residues. The DNA of the CDR3 is TGTGCCAGCAGCAACCCGTACCGGGACGCTGGAAACACCATATATTTT. It yields the protein CASSNPYRDAGNTIYF.

The DNA for the CDR3 is TGTGCCAGCAGAAGGGGGGGGGCCTACAATGAGCAGTTCTTC. Its translation: CASRRGGAYNEQFF. This chain joins TRBV5-4 and TRBJ2-1, with D tentatively TRBD2 (7 bases). Per the germline V gene, CDR1 is SGHNT and CDR2 is YYREEE (reference sequence). The CDR3 consists of 14 residues. Trimming stripped 5 bases from V and 2 bases from J, with 11 bases between.

This sequence joins TRBV10-3 and TRBJ2-7, with D possibly TRBD2 on 6 matching bases. This CDR3 region has 13 residues. Trimming stripped 8 bases from V and 5 bases from J, with 16 bases between. Germline loops: CDR1 ENHRY, CDR2 SYGVKD. Written as DNA, the CDR3 is TGTGCCATCGGAGGGACTTCCGCGGACGAGCAGTACTTC. It specifies CAIGGTSADEQYF.

This clone was seen more than once but under ten times. This CDR3 reads CASNRDTAYEQYF. As DNA, the CDR3 is TGTGCCAGCAACCGGGACACTGCCTACGAGCAGTACTTC. V gene TRBV2 combines with J gene TRBJ2-7; maybe TRBD1 (6 bases). Trimming pared 7 bases from V and 2 bases from J, leaving 12 bases between. The germline V gene encodes CDR1 SNHLY and CDR2 FYNNEI. The CDR3 is 13 residues long.

The gene calls are TRBV11-2 and TRBJ2-2, with D perhaps given as TRBD1 or TRBD2 (5 bases each). This CDR3 region has 15 residues. The germline gives CDR1 SGHAT, CDR2 FQNNGV. Trimming left V 4 bases short and J 5 bases short, with 14 bases between. In nucleotides, the CDR3 is TGTGCCAGCAGCTCCCCGGGACCCCGGACCGGGGAGCTGTTTTTT. Translating gives CASSSPGPRTGELFF.

This clone was observed a handful of times. This sequence joins TRBV21-1 and TRBJ2-7; TRBD2 reflects the table's D call only, with no check against the DNA. TRBV21-1 is recorded as a pseudogene. This CDR3 comprises 15 residues. As DNA, the CDR3 is TGTGCCAGCAGCAAACAGGCGGGACTCGCCTACGAGCAGTACTTC. It is translated as CASSKQAGLAYEQYF.

This clone was counted between two and nine times. V is TRBV7-9 and J is TRBJ2-3, with 10 nucleotides matching TRBD2. CDR1 and CDR2 from the germline V gene are SEHNR and FQNEAQ (reference sequence). CDR3 length: 15 amino acids. The V and J ends lost 6 bases and 3 bases, in that order; junction bases with no gene match: 6. The CDR3 loop reads CASSTGTSVTDTQYF. CDR3 nucleotides: TGTGCCAGCAGTACCGGGACTAGCGTAACAGATACGCAGTATTTT.

The V and J genes are TRBV27 and TRBJ2-7; 9 nucleotides line up with TRBD1. The germline gives CDR1 MNHEY, CDR2 SMNVEV (reference sequence). The trim removed 5 bases at V and 4 bases at J, leaving 12 bases unmatched. This CDR3 has 16 residues. CDR3 nucleotide sequence: TGTGCCAGCAGTGTAATTTCCGGGACAGGGATGTACGAGCAGTACTTC. Amino acids: CASSVISGTGMYEQYF.

The chain couples TRBV13 to TRBJ2-7, with 7 bases identical to TRBD1. The CDR3 consists of 12 residues. V was pared by 6 bases and J by 9 bases, with 8 bases of the junction left unmatched. CDR1 PRHDT and CDR2 FYEKMQ come from the germline V gene (reference sequence). DNA of the CDR3: TGTGCCAGCAGTTCGACCTGGGACAGGCAGTACTTC. Translated: CASSSTWDRQYF.

Only a few counts were recorded for this clone. The rearrangement joins TRBV6-1 to TRBJ1-1, with TRBD1 matching over 8 bases. Unmatched junction bases numbered 13, after V lost 6 bases and J lost 10 bases. This CDR3 spans 14 amino acids. Germline V CDR1 and CDR2: MNHNS, SASEGT. CDR3 protein: CASSPPLDRGRAFF. The CDR3 DNA is TGTGCCAGCAGCCCACCCCTAGACAGGGGCAGAGCTTTCTTT.